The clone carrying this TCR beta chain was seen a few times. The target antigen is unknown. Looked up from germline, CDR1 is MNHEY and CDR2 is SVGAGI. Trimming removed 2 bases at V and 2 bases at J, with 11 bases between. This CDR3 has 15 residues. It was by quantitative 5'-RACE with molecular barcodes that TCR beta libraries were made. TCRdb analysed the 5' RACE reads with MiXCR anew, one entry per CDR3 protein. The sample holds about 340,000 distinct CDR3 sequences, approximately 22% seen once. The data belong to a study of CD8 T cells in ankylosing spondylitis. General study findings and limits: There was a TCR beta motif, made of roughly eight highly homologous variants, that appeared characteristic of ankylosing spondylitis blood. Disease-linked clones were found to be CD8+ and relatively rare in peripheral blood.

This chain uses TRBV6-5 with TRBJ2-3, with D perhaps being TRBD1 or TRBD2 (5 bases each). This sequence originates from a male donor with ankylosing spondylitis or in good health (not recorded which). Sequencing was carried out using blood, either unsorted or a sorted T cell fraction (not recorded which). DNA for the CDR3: TGTGCCAGCAGTTACCCGGGACGGGACACAGATACGCAGTATTTT. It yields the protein CASSYPGRDTDTQYF.